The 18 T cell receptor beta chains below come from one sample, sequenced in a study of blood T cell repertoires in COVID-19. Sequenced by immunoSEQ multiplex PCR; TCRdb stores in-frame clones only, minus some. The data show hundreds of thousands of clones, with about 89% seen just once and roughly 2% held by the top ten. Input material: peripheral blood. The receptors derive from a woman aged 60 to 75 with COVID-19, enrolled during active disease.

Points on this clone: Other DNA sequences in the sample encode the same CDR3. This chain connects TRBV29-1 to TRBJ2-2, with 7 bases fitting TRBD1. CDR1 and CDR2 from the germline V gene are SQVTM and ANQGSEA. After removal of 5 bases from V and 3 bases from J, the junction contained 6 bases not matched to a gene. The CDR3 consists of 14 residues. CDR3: CSVSRTGDTGELFF. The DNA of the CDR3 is TGCAGCGTTTCCCGGACAGGAGACACCGGGGAGCTGTTTTTT.

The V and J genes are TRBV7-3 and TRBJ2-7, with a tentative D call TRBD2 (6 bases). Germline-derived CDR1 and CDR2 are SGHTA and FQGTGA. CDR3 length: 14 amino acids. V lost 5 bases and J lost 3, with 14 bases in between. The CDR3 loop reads CASSPGGSGYEQYF. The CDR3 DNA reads TGTGCCAGCAGCCCCGGGGGATCGGGCTACGAGCAGTACTTC. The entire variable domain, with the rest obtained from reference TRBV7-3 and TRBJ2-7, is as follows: GAGVSQTPSNKVTEKGKYVELRCDPISGHTALYWYRQSLGQGPEFLIYFQGTGAADDSGLPNDRFFAVRPEGSVSTLKIQRTERGDSAVYLCASSPGGSGYEQYFGPGTRLTVT.

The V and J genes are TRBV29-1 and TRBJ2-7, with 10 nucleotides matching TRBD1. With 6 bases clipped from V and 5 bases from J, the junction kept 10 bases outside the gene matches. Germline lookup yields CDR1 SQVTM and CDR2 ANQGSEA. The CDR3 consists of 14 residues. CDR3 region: CSVERQGAWDEQYF. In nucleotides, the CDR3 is TGCAGCGTAGAGAGACAGGGGGCATGGGACGAGCAGTACTTC.

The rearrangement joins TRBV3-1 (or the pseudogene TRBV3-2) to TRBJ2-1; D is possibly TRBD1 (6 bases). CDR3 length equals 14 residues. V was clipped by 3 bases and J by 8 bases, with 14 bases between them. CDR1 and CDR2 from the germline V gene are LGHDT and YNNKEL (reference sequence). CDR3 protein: CASSHVRQDHEQFF. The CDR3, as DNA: TGTGCCAGCAGCCACGTTCGACAGGACCATGAGCAGTTCTTC.

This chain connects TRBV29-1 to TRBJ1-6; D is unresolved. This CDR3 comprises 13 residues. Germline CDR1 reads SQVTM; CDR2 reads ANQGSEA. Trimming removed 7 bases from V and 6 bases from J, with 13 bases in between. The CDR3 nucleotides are TGCAGCGCCCGACAAGGATCTAATTCACCCCTCCACTTT. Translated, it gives CSARQGSNSPLHF.

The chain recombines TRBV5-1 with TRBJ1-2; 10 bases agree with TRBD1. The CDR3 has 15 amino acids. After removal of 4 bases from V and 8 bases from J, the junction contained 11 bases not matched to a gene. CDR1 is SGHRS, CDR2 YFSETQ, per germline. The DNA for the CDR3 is TGCGCCAGCAGCCCCTCCGGGACAGGGGAACAAGGCTACACCTTC. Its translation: CASSPSGTGEQGYTF. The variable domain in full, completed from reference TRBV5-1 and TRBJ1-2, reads KAGVTQTPRYLIKTRGQQVTLSCSPISGHRSVSWYQQTPGQGLQFLFEYFSETQRNKGNFPGRFSGRQFSNSRSEMNVSTLELGDSALYLCASSPSGTGEQGYTFGSGTRLTVV.

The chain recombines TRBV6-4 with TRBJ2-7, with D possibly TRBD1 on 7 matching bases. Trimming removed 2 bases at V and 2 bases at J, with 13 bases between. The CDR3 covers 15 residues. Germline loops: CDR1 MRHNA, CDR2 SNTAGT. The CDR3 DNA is TGTGCCAGCAGTGACGAGGCAGGGGGGACCTACGAGCAGTACTTC. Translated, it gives CASSDEAGGTYEQYF.

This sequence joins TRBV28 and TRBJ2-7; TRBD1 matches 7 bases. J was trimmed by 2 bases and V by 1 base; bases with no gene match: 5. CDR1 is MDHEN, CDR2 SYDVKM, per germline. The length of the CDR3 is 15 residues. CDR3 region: CASSLLQGDAYEQYF. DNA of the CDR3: TGTGCCAGCAGTTTATTGCAGGGGGACGCCTACGAGCAGTACTTC.

Written as DNA, the CDR3 is TGTGCCAGCAGCCAAGACAACGGGGGAATCTACGAGCAGTACTTC. This encodes CASSQDNGGIYEQYF. V and J are TRBV3-1 (or the pseudogene TRBV3-2) and TRBJ2-7; a possible D gene is TRBD2 (6 bases). This CDR3 comprises 15 residues. Per the germline V gene, CDR1 is LGHDT and CDR2 is YNNKEL (reference sequence). V was clipped by 0 bases and J by 3 bases, with 12 bases between them.

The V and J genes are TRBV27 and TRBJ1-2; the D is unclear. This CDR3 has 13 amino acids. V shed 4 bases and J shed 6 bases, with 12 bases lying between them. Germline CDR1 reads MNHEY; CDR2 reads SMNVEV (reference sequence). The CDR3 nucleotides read TGTGCCAGCAGTTACTACTCCGGTAATGGCTACACCTTC. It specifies CASSYYSGNGYTF.

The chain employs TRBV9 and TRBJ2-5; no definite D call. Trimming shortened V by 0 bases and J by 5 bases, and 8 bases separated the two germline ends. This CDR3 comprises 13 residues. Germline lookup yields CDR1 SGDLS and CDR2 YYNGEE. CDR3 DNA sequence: TGTGCCAGCAGCGTAGCCCTCGGGGAGACCCAGTACTTC. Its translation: CASSVALGETQYF.

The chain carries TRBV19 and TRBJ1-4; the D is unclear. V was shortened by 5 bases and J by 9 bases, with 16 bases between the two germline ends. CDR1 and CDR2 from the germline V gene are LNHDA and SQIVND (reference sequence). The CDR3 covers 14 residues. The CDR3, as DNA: TGTGCCAGTAGTCCCGAGGCCAGACGGAAAAAACTGTTTTTT. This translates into CASSPEARRKKLFF. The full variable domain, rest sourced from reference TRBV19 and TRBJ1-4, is DGGITQSPKYLFRKEGQNVTLSCEQNLNHDAMYWYRQDPGQGLRLIYYSQIVNDFQKGDIAEGYSVSREKKESFPLTVTSAQKNPTAFYLCASSPEARRKKLFFGSGTQLSVL.

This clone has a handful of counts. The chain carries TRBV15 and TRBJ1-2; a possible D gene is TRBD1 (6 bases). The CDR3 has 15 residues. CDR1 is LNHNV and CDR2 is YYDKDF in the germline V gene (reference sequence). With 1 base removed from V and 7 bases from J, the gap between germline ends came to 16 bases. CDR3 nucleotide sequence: TGTGCCACCAGCAGAGGAACAGGGATGACTGTTGGCTACACCTTC. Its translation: CATSRGTGMTVGYTF.

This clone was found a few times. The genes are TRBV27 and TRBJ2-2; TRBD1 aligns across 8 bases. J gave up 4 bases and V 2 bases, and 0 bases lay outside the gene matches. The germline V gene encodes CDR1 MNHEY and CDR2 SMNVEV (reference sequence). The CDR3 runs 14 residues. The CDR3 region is CASSLTGGTGELFF. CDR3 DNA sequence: TGTGCCAGCAGTTTAACAGGGGGCACCGGGGAGCTGTTTTTT.

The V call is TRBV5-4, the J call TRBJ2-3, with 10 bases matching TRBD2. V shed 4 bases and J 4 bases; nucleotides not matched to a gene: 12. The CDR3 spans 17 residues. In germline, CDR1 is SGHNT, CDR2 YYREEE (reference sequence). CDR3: CASSRLTGTSVPDTQYF. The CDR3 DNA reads TGTGCCAGCAGCCGACTGACCGGGACTAGCGTACCAGATACGCAGTATTTT.

In DNA, the CDR3 is TGCAGCGTAAACCCGCGACAGGGAGGTAGAGAGACCCAGTACTTC. It translates to CSVNPRQGGRETQYF. The chain uses TRBV29-1 and TRBJ2-5; possible D gene TRBD1, 7 bases. Per the germline V gene, CDR1 is SQVTM and CDR2 is ANQGSEA. CDR3 length equals 15 residues. V was trimmed by 6 bases and J by 4 bases, leaving 21 bases between them.

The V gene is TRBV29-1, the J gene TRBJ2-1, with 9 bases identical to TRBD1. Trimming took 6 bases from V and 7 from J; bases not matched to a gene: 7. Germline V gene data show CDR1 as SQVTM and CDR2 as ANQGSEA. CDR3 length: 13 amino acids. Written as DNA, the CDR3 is TGCAGCGTCGCCGGGACAGGGAGGAATGAGCAGTTCTTC. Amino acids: CSVAGTGRNEQFF.

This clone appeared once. CDR3 region: CASSLSSGTDTQYF. CDR3 nucleotide sequence: TGCGCCAGCAGCTTGTCTAGCGGCACAGATACGCAGTATTTT. The rearrangement joins TRBV5-1 to TRBJ2-3; TRBD2 is a possible D gene (6 bases). This CDR3 comprises 14 residues. Germline-derived CDR1 and CDR2 are SGHRS and YFSETQ. The V end lost 1 base, the J end lost 1 base, and 7 bases lay between the germline ends.